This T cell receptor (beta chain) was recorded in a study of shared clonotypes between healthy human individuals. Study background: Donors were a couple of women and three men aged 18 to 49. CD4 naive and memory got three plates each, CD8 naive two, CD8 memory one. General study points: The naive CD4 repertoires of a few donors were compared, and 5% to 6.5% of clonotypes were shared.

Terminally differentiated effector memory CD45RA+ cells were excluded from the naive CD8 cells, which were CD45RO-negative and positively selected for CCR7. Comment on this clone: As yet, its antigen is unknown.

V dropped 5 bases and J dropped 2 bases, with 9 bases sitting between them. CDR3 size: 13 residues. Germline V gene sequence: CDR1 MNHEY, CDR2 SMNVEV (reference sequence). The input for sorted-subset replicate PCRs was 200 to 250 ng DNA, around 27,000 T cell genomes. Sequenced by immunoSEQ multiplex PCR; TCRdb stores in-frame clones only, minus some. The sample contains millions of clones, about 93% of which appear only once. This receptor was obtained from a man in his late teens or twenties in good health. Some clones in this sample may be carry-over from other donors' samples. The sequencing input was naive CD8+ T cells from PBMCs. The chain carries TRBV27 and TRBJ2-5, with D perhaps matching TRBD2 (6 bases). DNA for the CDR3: TGTGCCAGCAGTGGGACTCTGCAAGAGACCCAGTACTTC. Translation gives CASSGTLQETQYF.